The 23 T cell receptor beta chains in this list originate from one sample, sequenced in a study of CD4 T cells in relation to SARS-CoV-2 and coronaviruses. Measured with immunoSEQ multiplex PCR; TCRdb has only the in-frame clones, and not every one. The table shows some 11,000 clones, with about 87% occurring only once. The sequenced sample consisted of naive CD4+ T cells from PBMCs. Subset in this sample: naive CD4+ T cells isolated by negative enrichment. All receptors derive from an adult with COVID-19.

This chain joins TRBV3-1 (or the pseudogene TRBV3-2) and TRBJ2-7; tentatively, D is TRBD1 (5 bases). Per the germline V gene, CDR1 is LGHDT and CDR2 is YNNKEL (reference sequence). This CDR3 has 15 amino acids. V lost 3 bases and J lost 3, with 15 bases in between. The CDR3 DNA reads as TGTGCCAGCAGCCAGGGCGCGGCAGGGATCTACGAGCAGTACTTC. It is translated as CASSQGAAGIYEQYF.

CDR3 protein: CASSLSQGAGNTEAFF. CDR3 nucleotide sequence: TGTGCCAGCAGTTTATCACAGGGGGCCGGAAACACTGAAGCTTTCTTT. This chain connects TRBV28 to TRBJ1-1; 9 bases fit TRBD1. The ends lost 1 base at V and 2 bases at J; junction bases unmatched: 5. CDR3 length: 16 residues. Germline V lookup: CDR1 MDHEN, CDR2 SYDVKM. The full variable domain, completed using reference TRBV28 and TRBJ1-1, is DVKVTQSSRYLVKRTGEKVFLECVQDMDHENMFWYRQDPGLGLRLIYFSYDVKMKEKGDIPEGYSVSREKKERFSLILESASTNQTSMYLCASSLSQGAGNTEAFFGQGTRLTVV.

The CDR3 sequence: CASSVHEQYF. The CDR3 nucleotides read TGTGCCAGCAGTGTCCACGAGCAGTACTTC. The gene calls are TRBV2 and TRBJ2-7; no clear D gene. The V gene's germline CDR1 is SNHLY and CDR2 FYNNEI. The CDR3 runs to 10 residues. V dropped 4 bases and J dropped 5 bases, with 3 bases sitting between them. Full variable domain (rest looked up from reference TRBV2 and TRBJ2-7): EPEVTQTPSHQVTQMGQEVILRCVPISNHLYFYWYRQILGQKVEFLVSFYNNEISEKSEIFDDQFSVERPDGSNFTLKIRSTKLEDSAMYFCASSVHEQYFGPGTRLTVT.

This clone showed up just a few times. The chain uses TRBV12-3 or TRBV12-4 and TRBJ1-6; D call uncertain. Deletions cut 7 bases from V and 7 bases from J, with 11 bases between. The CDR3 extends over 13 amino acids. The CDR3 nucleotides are TGTGCCAGCACCTTAGAGATGAATTCACCCCTCCACTTT. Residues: CASTLEMNSPLHF.

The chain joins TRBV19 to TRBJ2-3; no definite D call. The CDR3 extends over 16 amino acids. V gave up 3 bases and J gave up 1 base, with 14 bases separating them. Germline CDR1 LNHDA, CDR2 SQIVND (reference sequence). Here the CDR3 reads CASSIPLPTGTDTQYF. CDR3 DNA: TGTGCCAGTAGTATCCCCTTACCAACGGGCACAGATACGCAGTATTTT. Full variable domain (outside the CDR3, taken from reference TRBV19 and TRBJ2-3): DGGITQSPKYLFRKEGQNVTLSCEQNLNHDAMYWYRQDPGQGLRLIYYSQIVNDFQKGDIAEGYSVSREKKESFPLTVTSAQKNPTAFYLCASSIPLPTGTDTQYFGPGTRLTVL.

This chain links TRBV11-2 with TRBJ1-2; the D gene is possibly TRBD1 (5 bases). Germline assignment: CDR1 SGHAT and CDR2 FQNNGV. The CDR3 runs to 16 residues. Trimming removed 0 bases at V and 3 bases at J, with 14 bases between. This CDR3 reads CASSLDSAGHDYGYTF. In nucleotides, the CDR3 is TGTGCCAGCAGCTTAGATTCGGCAGGGCACGACTATGGCTACACCTTC.

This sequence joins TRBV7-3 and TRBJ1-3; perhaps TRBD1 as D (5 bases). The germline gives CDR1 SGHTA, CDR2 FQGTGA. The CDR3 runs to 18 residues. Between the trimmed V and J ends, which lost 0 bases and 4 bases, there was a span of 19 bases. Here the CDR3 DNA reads TGTGCCAGCAGCTTAACGGCGGTCGGGGGACCGGTGGGAAACACCATATATTTT. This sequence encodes CASSLTAVGGPVGNTIYF.

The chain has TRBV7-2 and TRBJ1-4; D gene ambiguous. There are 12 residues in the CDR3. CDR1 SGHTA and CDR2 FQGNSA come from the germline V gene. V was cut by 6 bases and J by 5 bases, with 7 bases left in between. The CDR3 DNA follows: TGTGCCAGCAGTCGACCAAATGAAAAACTGTTTTTT. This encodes CASSRPNEKLFF.

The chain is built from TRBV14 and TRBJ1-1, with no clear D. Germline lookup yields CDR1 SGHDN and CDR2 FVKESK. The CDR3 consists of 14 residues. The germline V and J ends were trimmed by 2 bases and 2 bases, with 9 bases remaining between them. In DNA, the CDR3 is TGTGCCAGCAGCCAATATGTTCTTAACACTGAAGCTTTCTTT. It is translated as CASSQYVLNTEAFF.

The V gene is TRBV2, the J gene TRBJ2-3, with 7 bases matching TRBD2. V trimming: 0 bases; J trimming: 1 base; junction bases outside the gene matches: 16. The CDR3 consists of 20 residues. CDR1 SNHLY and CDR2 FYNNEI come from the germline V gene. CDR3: CASSEAGWSLSGVGTDTQYF. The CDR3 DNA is TGTGCCAGCAGTGAAGCTGGTTGGAGTTTAAGCGGGGTCGGCACAGATACGCAGTATTTT.

This CDR3 reads CASSKEVPGRELFF. Here the CDR3 DNA reads TGTGCCAGCAGCAAAGAGGTCCCGGGCAGGGAGCTGTTTTTT. This chain connects TRBV21-1 to TRBJ2-2. TRBV21-1 is a pseudogene locus. CDR3 length: 14 residues.

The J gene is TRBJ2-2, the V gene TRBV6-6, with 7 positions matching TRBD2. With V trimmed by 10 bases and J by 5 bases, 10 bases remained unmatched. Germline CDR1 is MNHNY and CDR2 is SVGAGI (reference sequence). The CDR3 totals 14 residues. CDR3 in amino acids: CATPGLSTTGELFF. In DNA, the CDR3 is TGTGCCACCCCGGGACTATCGACTACCGGGGAGCTGTTTTTT.

CDR3 nucleotide sequence: TGTGCCAGCAGTTCTCATAAACAACCGGGACAGGGAAAGTCACCCCTCCACTTT. Protein sequence: CASSSHKQPGQGKSPLHF. The chain couples TRBV28 to TRBJ1-6; 9 bases agree with TRBD1. V gave up 4 bases and J gave up 10 bases; unmatched junction bases: 17. This CDR3 has 18 amino acids. Germline V lookup: CDR1 MDHEN, CDR2 SYDVKM.

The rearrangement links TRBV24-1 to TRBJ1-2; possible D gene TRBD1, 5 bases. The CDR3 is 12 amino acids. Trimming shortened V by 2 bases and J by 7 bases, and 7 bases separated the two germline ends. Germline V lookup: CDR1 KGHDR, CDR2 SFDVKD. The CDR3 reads CATSDSGTGYTF. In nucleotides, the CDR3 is TGTGCCACCAGTGATTCGGGGACTGGCTACACCTTC.

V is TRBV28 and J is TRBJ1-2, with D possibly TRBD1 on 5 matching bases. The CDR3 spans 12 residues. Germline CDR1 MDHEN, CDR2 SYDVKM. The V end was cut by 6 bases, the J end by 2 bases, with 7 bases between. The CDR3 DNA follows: TGTGCCAGCAGACCAGGGAACTATGGCTACACCTTC. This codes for CASRPGNYGYTF.

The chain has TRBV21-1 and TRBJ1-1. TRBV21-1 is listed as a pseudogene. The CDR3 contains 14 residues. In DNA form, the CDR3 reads TGTGCCAGCAGCAAAATTAAGGGGAGGACTGAAGCTTTCTTT. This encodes CASSKIKGRTEAFF.

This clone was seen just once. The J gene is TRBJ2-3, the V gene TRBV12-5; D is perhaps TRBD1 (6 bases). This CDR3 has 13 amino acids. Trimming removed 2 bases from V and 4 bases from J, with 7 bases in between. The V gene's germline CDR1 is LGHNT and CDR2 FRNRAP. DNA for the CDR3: TGTGCTAGTGGTTTGCAGGGGTCAGATACGCAGTATTTT. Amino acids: CASGLQGSDTQYF.

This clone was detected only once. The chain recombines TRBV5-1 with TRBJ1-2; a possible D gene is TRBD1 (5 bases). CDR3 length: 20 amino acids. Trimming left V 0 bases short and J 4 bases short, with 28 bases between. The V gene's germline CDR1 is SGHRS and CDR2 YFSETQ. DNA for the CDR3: TGCGCCAGCAGCTTGGGTGATTTGGTGGGACGGGAGGTCGATGTCTATGGCTACACCTTC. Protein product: CASSLGDLVGREVDVYGYTF.

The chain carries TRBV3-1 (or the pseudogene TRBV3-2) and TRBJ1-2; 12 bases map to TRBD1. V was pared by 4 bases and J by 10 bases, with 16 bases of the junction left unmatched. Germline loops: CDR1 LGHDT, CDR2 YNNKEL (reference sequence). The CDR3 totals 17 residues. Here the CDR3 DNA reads TGTGCCAGCAGCCGAATACAAACCGGGACAGGGGGCAAAGACTACACCTTC. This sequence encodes CASSRIQTGTGGKDYTF.

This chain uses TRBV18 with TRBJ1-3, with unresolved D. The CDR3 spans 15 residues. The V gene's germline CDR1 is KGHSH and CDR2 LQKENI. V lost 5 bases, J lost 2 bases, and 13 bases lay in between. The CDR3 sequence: CASSSPGETGNTIYF. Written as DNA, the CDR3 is TGTGCCAGCTCATCCCCTGGGGAAACTGGAAACACCATATATTTT.

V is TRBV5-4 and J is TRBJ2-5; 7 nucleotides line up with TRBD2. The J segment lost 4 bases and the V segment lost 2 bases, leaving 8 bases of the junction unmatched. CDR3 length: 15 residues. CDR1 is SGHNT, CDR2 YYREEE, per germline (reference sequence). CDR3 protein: CASSFGVGGVETQYF. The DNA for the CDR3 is TGTGCCAGCAGCTTTGGGGTGGGGGGGGTAGAGACCCAGTACTTC.

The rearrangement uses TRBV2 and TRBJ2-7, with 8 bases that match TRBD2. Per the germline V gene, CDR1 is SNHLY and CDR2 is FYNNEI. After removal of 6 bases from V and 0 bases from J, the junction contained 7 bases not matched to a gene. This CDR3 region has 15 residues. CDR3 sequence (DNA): TGTGCCAGCAGGCTGGCTAGCGGGTACTCCTACGAGCAGTACTTC. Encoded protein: CASRLASGYSYEQYF.

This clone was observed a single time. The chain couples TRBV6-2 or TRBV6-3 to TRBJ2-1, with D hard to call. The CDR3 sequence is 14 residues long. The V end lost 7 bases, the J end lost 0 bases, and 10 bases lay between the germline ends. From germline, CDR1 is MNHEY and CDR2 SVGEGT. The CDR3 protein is CASTPRHSYNEQFF. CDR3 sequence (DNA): TGTGCCAGCACCCCAAGACACTCCTACAATGAGCAGTTCTTC.